This T cell receptor (beta chain) was captured by sequencing in a study of CD8 T cells in ankylosing spondylitis. Notes on the study in general: Characteristic of ankylosing spondylitis blood, it appeared, was a TCR beta motif comprising about eight highly homologous variants. Clones linked with disease were CD8+ and fairly uncommon in the peripheral blood. In ankylosing spondylitis patients, matched synovial fluid reportedly showed significant enrichment of disease-linked clones.

Germline loops: CDR1 SGHTA, CDR2 FQGNSA. Trimming at V came to 8 bases and at J to 2 bases, leaving 7 bases not matched to a gene. This CDR3 region has 14 residues. This clonotype was seen only a few times. The target antigen is unknown. By quantitative 5'-RACE with molecular barcodes, the TCR beta libraries were made. TCRdb passed the 5' RACE reads through MiXCR, listing each CDR3 protein once. This sample carries 700,000 to 1,000,000 distinct CDR3 sequences, approximately 10% of them seen once, and the ten largest clones take under 0.6%. This sequence originates from a male donor with ankylosing spondylitis. Sequenced: blood, either unsorted or a sorted T cell fraction (not recorded which). The chain carries TRBV7-2 and TRBJ2-3, with 7 nucleotides matching TRBD1. In DNA, the CDR3 is TGTGCCAGCGACCCGGGACAGTACACAGATACGCAGTATTTT. It is translated as CASDPGQYTDTQYF.